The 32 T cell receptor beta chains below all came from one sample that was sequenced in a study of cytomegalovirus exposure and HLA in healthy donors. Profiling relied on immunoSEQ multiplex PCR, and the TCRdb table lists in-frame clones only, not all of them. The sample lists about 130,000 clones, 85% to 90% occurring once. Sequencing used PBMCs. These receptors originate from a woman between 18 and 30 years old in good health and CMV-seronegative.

The CDR3 DNA follows: TGTGCCAGCAGCATCGGGACAGGGGGCTCCTACGAGCAGTACTTC. Its protein is CASSIGTGGSYEQYF. V gene TRBV27 combines with J gene TRBJ2-7; 11 bases line up with TRBD1. V gave up 6 bases and J gave up 0 bases; unmatched junction bases: 4. The CDR3 sequence is 15 residues long. Germline values: CDR1 MNHEY, CDR2 SMNVEV (reference sequence).

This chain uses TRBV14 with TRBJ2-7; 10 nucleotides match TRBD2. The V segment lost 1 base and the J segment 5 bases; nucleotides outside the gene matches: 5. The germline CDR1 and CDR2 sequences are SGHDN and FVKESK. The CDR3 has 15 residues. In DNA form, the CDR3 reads TGTGCCAGCAGCCAAGTAGCGGGGGGATCCCACGAGCAGTACTTC. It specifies CASSQVAGGSHEQYF.

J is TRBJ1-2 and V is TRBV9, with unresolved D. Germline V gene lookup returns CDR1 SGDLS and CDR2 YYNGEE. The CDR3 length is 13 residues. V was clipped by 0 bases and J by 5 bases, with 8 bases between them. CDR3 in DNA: TGTGCCAGCAGCGTAGAGTCGGGTTATGGCTACACCTTC. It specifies CASSVESGYGYTF.

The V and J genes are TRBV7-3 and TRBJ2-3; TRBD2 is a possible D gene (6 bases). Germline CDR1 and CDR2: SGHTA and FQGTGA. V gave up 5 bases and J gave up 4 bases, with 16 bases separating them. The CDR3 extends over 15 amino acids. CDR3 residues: CASSQLPGDADTQYF. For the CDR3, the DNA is TGTGCCAGCAGCCAACTACCGGGGGACGCAGATACGCAGTATTTT.

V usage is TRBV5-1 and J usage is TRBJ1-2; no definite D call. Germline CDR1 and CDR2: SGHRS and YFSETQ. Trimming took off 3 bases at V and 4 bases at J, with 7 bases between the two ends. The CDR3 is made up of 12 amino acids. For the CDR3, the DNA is TGCGCCAGCAGCTCGGACTTCTATGGCTACACCTTC. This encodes CASSSDFYGYTF.

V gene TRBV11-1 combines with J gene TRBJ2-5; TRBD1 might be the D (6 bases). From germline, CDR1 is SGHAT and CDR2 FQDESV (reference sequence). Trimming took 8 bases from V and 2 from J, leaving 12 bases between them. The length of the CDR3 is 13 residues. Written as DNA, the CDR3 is TGTGCCAGCGAAGGACAGAATCAAGAGACCCAGTACTTC. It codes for CASEGQNQETQYF. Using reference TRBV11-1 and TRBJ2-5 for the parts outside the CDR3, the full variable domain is EAEVAQSPRYKITEKSQAVAFWCDPISGHATLYWYRQILGQGPELLVQFQDESVVDDSQLPKDRFSAERLKGVDSTLKIQPAELGDSAMYLCASEGQNQETQYFGPGTRLLVL.

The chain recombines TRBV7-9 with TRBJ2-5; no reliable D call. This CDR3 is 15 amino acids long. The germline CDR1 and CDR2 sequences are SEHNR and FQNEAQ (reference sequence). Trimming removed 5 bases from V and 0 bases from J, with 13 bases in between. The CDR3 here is CASSPGIGYQETQYF. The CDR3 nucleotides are TGTGCCAGCAGCCCGGGTATTGGATACCAAGAGACCCAGTACTTC.

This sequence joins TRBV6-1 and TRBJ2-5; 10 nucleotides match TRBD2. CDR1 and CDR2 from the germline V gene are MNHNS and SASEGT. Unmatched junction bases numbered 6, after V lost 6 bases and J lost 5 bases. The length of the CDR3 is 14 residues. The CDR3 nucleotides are TGTGCCAGCAGGTCAGCGGGGGGGCCGGAGACCCAGTACTTC. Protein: CASRSAGGPETQYF.

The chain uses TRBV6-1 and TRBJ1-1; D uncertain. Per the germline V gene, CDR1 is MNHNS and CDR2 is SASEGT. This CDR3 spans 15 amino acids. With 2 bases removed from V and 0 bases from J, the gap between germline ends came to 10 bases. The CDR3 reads CASSESPGMNTEAFF. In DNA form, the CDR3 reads TGTGCCAGCAGTGAAAGTCCGGGGATGAACACTGAAGCTTTCTTT.

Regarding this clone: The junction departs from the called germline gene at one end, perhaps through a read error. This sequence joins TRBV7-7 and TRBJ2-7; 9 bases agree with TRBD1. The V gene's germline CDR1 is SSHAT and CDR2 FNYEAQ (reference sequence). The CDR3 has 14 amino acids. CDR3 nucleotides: TGTGCTAGCAGCCCCGGGACAGGGTTGCACGAGCAGTACTTC. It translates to CASSPGTGLHEQYF.

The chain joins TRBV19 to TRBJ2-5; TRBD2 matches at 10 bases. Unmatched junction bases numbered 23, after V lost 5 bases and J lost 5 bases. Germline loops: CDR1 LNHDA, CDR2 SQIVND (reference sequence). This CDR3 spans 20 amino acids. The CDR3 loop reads CASSVSVGSGGASFLETQYF. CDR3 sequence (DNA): TGTGCCAGTAGTGTCTCCGTCGGGAGCGGGGGGGCCTCTTTTCTGGAGACCCAGTACTTC.

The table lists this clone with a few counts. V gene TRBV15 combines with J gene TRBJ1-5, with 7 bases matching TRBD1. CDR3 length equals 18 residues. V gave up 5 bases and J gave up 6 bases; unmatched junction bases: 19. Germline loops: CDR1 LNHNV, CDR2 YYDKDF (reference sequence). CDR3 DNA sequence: TGTGCCACCAGCCCCCTACACAGGGGAAGGGCCTTTCCTCAGCCCCAGCATTTT. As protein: CATSPLHRGRAFPQPQHF.

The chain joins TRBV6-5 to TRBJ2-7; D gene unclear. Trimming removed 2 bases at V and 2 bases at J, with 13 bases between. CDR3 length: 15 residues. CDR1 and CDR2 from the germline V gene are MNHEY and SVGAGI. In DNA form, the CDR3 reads TGTGCCAGCAGTTACGCCGCCGGTATCCCCTACGAGCAGTACTTC. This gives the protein CASSYAAGIPYEQYF.

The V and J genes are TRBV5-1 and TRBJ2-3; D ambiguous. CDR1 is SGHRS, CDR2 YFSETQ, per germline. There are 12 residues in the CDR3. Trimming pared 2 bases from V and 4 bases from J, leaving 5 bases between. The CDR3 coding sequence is TGCGCCAGCAGCTTCTCCCCAGATACGCAGTATTTT. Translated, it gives CASSFSPDTQYF.

The CDR3 loop is CASSATPGLVLYEQFF. The CDR3 bases are TGTGCCAGCAGCGCAACACCGGGACTAGTATTGTATGAGCAGTTCTTC. V gene TRBV5-6 combines with J gene TRBJ2-1; 8 bases match TRBD2. In germline, CDR1 is SGHDT, CDR2 YYEEEE. V was clipped by 4 bases and J by 8 bases; unmatched bases: 14. The CDR3 is made up of 16 amino acids.

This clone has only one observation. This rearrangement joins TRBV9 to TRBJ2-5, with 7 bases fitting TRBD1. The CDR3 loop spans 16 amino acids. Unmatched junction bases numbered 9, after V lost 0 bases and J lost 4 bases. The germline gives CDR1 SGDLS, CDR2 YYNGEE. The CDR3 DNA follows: TGTGCCAGCAGCGTAGGCCTACAGGGGATTGGAGAGACCCAGTACTTC. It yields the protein CASSVGLQGIGETQYF.

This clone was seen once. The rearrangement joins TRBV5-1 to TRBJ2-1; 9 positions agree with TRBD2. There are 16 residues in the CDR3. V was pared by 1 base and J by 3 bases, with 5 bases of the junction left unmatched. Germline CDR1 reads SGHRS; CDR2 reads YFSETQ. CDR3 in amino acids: CASSLSGTSSYNEQFF. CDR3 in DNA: TGCGCCAGCAGCTTGTCCGGGACTAGCAGCTACAATGAGCAGTTCTTC.

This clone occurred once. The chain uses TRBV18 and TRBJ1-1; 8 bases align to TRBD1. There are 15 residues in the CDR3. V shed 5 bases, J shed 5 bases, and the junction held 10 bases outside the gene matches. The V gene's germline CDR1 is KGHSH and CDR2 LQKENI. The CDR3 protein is CASSERTGLGTEAFF. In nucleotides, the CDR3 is TGTGCCAGCTCAGAGAGGACAGGGTTAGGGACTGAAGCTTTCTTT.

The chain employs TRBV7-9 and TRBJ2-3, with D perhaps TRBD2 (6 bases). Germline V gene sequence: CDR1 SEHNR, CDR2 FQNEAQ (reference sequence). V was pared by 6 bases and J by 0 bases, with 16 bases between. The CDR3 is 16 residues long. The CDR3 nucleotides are TGTGCCAGCAGTTCGCCGGGCGGGGCCAGCACAGATACGCAGTATTTT. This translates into CASSSPGGASTDTQYF.

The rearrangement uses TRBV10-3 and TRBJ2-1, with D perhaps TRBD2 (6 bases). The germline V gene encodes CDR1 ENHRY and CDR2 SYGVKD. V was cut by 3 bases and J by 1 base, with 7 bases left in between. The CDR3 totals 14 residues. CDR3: CAISDGRSYNEQFF. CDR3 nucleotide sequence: TGTGCCATCAGTGACGGGAGATCCTACAATGAGCAGTTCTTC.

DNA of the CDR3: TGTGCCAGCAGATACAGGAACACTGAAGCTTTCTTT. Translated: CASRYRNTEAFF. The chain employs TRBV7-9 and TRBJ1-1, with D unclear. The length of the CDR3 is 12 residues. Germline V lookup: CDR1 SEHNR, CDR2 FQNEAQ (reference sequence). V was pared by 6 bases and J by 1 base, with 6 bases between.

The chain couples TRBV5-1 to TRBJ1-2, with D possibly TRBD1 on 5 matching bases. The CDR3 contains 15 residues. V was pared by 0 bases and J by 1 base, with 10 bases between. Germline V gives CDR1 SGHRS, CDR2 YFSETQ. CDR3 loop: CASSLDPGINYGYTF. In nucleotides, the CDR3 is TGCGCCAGCAGCTTGGATCCAGGGATTAACTATGGCTACACCTTC.

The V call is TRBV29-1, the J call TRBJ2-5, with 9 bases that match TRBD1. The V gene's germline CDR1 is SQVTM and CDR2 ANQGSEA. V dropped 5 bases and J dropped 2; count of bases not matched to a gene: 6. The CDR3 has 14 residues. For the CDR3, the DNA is TGCAGCGTTCGGGGACAGGGAGGGCAAGAGACCCAGTACTTC. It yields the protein CSVRGQGGQETQYF.

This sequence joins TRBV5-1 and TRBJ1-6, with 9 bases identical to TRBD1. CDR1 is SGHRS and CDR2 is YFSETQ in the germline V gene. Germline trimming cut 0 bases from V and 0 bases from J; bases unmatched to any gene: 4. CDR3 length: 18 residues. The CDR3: CASSLGTGVSSYNSPLHF. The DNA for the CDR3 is TGCGCCAGCAGCTTGGGGACAGGGGTTAGCTCCTATAATTCACCCCTCCACTTT.

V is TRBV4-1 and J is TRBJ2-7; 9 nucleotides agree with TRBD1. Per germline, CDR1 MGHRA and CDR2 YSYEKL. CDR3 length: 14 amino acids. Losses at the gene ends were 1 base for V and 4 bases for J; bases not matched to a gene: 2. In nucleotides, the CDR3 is TGCGCCAGCAGCCAAGGACAGGGGGTGTACGAGCAGTACTTC. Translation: CASSQGQGVYEQYF.

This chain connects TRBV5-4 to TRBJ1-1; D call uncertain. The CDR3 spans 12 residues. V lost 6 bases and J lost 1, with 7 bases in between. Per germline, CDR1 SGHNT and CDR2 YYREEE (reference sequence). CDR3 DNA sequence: TGTGCCAGCAACAACCAGAACACTGAAGCTTTCTTT. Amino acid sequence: CASNNQNTEAFF.

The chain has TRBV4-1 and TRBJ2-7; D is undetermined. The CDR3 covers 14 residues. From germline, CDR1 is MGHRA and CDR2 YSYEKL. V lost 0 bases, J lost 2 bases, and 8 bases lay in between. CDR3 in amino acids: CASSQEPATYEQYF. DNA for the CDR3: TGCGCCAGCAGCCAAGAGCCAGCGACCTACGAGCAGTACTTC.

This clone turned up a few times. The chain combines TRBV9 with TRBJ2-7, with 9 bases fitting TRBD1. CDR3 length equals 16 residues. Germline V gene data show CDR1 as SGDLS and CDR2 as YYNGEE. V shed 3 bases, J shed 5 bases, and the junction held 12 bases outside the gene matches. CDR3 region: CASSARRDRGAHEQYF. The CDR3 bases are TGTGCCAGCAGCGCGAGAAGAGACAGGGGGGCACACGAGCAGTACTTC. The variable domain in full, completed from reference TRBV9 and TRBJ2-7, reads DSGVTQTPKHLITATGQRVTLRCSPRSGDLSVYWYQQSLDQGLQFLIQYYNGEERAKGNILERFSAQQFPDLHSELNLSSLELGDSALYFCASSARRDRGAHEQYFGPGTRLTVT.

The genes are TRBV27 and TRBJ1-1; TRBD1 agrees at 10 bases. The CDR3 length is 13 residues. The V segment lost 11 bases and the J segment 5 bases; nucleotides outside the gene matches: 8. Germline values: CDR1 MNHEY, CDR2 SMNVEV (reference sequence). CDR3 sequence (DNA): TGTGCCGTACGACAGGGGGCGGTGACTGAAGCTTTCTTT. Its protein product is CAVRQGAVTEAFF.

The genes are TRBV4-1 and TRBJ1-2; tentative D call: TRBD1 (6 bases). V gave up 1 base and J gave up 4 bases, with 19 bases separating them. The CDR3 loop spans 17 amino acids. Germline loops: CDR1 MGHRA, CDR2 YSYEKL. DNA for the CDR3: TGCGCCAGCAGCCAAGGGGGGGGCAGCCCCTATGGCTATGGCTACACCTTC. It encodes CASSQGGGSPYGYGYTF.

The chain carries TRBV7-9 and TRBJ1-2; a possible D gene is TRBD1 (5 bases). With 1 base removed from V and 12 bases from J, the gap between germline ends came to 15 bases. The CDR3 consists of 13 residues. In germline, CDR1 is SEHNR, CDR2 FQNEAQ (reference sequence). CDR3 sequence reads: CASSLVLGRVNTF. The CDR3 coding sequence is TGTGCCAGCAGCTTAGTGTTGGGGCGCGTTAACACCTTC.

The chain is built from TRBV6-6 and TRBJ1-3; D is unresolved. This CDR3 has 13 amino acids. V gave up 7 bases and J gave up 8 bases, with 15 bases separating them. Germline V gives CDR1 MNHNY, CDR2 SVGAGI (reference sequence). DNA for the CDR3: TGTGCCAGCAACAAAGCGGGATACGACACCATATATTTT. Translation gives CASNKAGYDTIYF.